Following are 18 T cell receptor beta chains from one sample sequenced in a study of blood T cell repertoires in COVID-19. TCRdb keeps only in-frame clones here, not all; method: immunoSEQ multiplex PCR. Of about 140,000 clones listed, 65% to 80% are singletons. Sequenced material: peripheral blood. The source is a man aged 55 to 70 with acute or convalescent COVID-19.

CDR3 region: CASSVDISRGPGTEAFF. CDR3 sequence (DNA): TGTGCCAGCAGCGTAGATATAAGTAGGGGGCCGGGGACTGAAGCTTTCTTT. The J gene is TRBJ1-1, the V gene TRBV9, with 7 positions matching TRBD1. The V gene's germline CDR1 is SGDLS and CDR2 YYNGEE. The CDR3 totals 17 residues. Trimming at V came to 0 bases and at J to 5 bases, leaving 13 bases not matched to a gene.

The chain carries TRBV9 and TRBJ2-5; TRBD2 might be the D (6 bases). The germline V gene encodes CDR1 SGDLS and CDR2 YYNGEE. The CDR3 sequence is 13 residues long. Trimming took 3 bases from V and 5 from J, leaving 11 bases between them. The CDR3 sequence is CASSGDSGETQYF. The CDR3, as DNA: TGTGCCAGCAGCGGGGACTCCGGGGAGACCCAGTACTTC.

The chain is built from TRBV18 and TRBJ2-3, with 14 bases identical to TRBD2. The CDR3 covers 16 residues. CDR1 and CDR2 (germline): KGHSH, LQKENI. With 5 bases clipped from V and 6 bases from J, the junction kept 7 bases outside the gene matches. The CDR3 nucleotides are TGTGCCAGCTCATTGTTGACTAGCGGGAGGGCTGATACGCAGTATTTT. This encodes CASSLLTSGRADTQYF.

The V and J genes are TRBV5-8 and TRBJ1-5, with 10 bases matching TRBD1. The CDR3 consists of 15 residues. The J segment lost 6 bases and the V segment lost 4 bases, leaving 7 bases of the junction unmatched. The germline gives CDR1 SGHTS, CDR2 YDEGEE. The CDR3 DNA sequence: TGTGCCAGCAGCCCGCCCGGACAGGGGGGTCAGCCCCAGCATTTT. Protein: CASSPPGQGGQPQHF.

This clone was seen only a few times. The rearrangement uses TRBV5-1 and TRBJ2-6, with D possibly matching TRBD1 (6 bases). From germline, CDR1 is SGHRS and CDR2 YFSETQ. The germline V and J ends were trimmed by 5 bases and 0 bases, with 24 bases remaining between them. The CDR3 contains 20 residues. CDR3 in amino acids: CASRNQPGHSVTSGANVLTF. The CDR3 coding sequence is TGCGCCAGCAGGAACCAACCGGGACACAGCGTTACCTCTGGGGCCAACGTCCTGACTTTC.

In this sample, this clone turned up once. This chain connects TRBV5-8 to TRBJ2-7; 7 bases are shared with TRBD1. Trimming took 3 bases from V and 4 from J; bases not matched to a gene: 25. Germline V gives CDR1 SGHTS, CDR2 YDEGEE. This CDR3 spans 20 amino acids. This CDR3 is CASSYGTVNTDNPTLYEQYF. DNA for the CDR3: TGTGCCAGCAGCTACGGGACAGTAAACACGGATAACCCAACCCTATACGAGCAGTACTTC. The whole variable domain, filled in from reference TRBV5-8 and TRBJ2-7, reads EAGVTQSPTHLIKTRGQQATLRCSPISGHTSVYWYQQALGLGLQFLLWYDEGEERNRGNFPPRFSGRQFPNYSSELNVNALELEDSALYLCASSYGTVNTDNPTLYEQYFGPGTRLTVT.

The V and J genes are TRBV2 and TRBJ1-1, with D possibly TRBD1 on 5 matching bases. Germline lookup yields CDR1 SNHLY and CDR2 FYNNEI. This CDR3 region has 13 residues. The ends were cut back, 7 bases at V and 0 bases at J, with 9 bases in the middle. This CDR3 reads CASNLGVNTEAFF. In nucleotides, the CDR3 is TGTGCCAGCAATTTAGGGGTGAACACTGAAGCTTTCTTT. Variable domain in full (rest from reference TRBV2 and TRBJ1-1): EPEVTQTPSHQVTQMGQEVILRCVPISNHLYFYWYRQILGQKVEFLVSFYNNEISEKSEIFDDQFSVERPDGSNFTLKIRSTKLEDSAMYFCASNLGVNTEAFFGQGTRLTVV.

The V gene is TRBV19, the J gene TRBJ1-5; tentative D call: TRBD1 (6 bases). With 5 bases removed from V and 2 bases from J, the gap between germline ends came to 19 bases. Germline V lookup: CDR1 LNHDA, CDR2 SQIVND (reference sequence). The CDR3 contains 17 residues. The CDR3 loop reads CASSATPGGAGNQPQHF. CDR3 bases: TGTGCCAGTAGTGCAACTCCGGGGGGCGCTGGCAATCAGCCCCAGCATTTT.

The CDR3 DNA sequence: TGTGCCAGCAGCCCATCGGTTGCCAAAAACATTCAGTACTTC. Translation: CASSPSVAKNIQYF. The V call is TRBV28, the J call TRBJ2-4; D remains unclear. There are 14 residues in the CDR3. In germline, CDR1 is MDHEN, CDR2 SYDVKM. The V end lost 6 bases, the J end lost 1 base, and 10 bases lay between the germline ends.

This chain links TRBV5-1 with TRBJ1-1; D possibly corresponds to TRBD1 (5 bases). CDR1 is SGHRS and CDR2 is YFSETQ in the germline V gene. There are 15 residues in the CDR3. Trimming left V 0 bases short and J 0 bases short, with 9 bases between. The CDR3 DNA reads TGCGCCAGCAGCTTGGCCCAGGGCATGAACACTGAAGCTTTCTTT. As protein: CASSLAQGMNTEAFF.

The rearrangement uses TRBV6-5 and TRBJ1-2, with 7 bases matching TRBD1. With 6 bases clipped from V and 7 bases from J, the junction kept 11 bases outside the gene matches. CDR3 length: 14 residues. Germline CDR1 MNHEY, CDR2 SVGAGI. CDR3 in DNA: TGTGCCAGCAGATCGACCACAGGGGCGGTTGGCTACACCTTC. Translating gives CASRSTTGAVGYTF.

The V gene is TRBV28, the J gene TRBJ2-7, with 11 bases that match TRBD2. V gave up 6 bases and J gave up 1 base; unmatched junction bases: 2. CDR3 length equals 14 residues. Germline V gene lookup returns CDR1 MDHEN and CDR2 SYDVKM. CDR3 sequence (DNA): TGTGCCAGCAGACCTAGCGGGAGGTCCTACGAGCAGTACTTC. This codes for CASRPSGRSYEQYF.

The CDR3 sequence is CASSPRQKNSPLHF. The DNA for the CDR3 is TGTGCCAGCTCACCAAGACAGAAAAATTCACCCCTCCACTTT. The chain couples TRBV18 to TRBJ1-6, with a weak D call TRBD1 (5 bases). V was cut by 2 bases and J by 7 bases, with 9 bases left in between. In germline, CDR1 is KGHSH, CDR2 LQKENI. There are 14 residues in the CDR3.

This chain uses TRBV9 with TRBJ1-5; D is undetermined. Germline values: CDR1 SGDLS, CDR2 YYNGEE. The V and J ends lost 4 bases and 0 bases respectively, with 8 bases between them. The CDR3 has 14 amino acids. The CDR3: CASSLDISNQPQHF. As DNA, the CDR3 is TGTGCCAGCAGCCTAGACATTAGCAATCAGCCCCAGCATTTT.

This clone was recorded only once. The rearrangement joins TRBV9 to TRBJ2-3, with D possibly TRBD2 on 5 matching bases. The CDR3 length is 13 residues. V gave up 2 bases and J gave up 6 bases, with 10 bases separating them. Looked up from germline, CDR1 is SGDLS and CDR2 is YYNGEE. The CDR3 coding sequence is TGTGCCAGCAGCGTGGGATCGGGGGATACGCAGTATTTT. Encoded protein: CASSVGSGDTQYF.

The chain carries TRBV7-2 and TRBJ2-1; 7 positions agree with TRBD2. This CDR3 spans 14 amino acids. The germline V gene encodes CDR1 SGHTA and CDR2 FQGNSA. J was trimmed by 8 bases and V by 2 bases; bases with no gene match: 6. The chain's CDR3 is CASSLPRLADEQFF. CDR3 coding DNA: TGTGCCAGCAGCTTACCAAGACTAGCCGATGAGCAGTTCTTC.

V is TRBV25-1 and J is TRBJ2-2, with D perhaps matching TRBD1 (6 bases). Germline CDR1 and CDR2: MGHDK and SYGVNS. The CDR3 runs to 13 residues. V gave up 6 bases and J gave up 5 bases, with 10 bases separating them. The DNA of the CDR3 is TGTGCCAGCAGCCCCACAGGGACCGGGGAGCTGTTTTTT. Encoded protein: CASSPTGTGELFF.

The rearrangement links TRBV18 to TRBJ2-3; TRBD2 matches 9 bases. Germline V CDR1 and CDR2: KGHSH, LQKENI. V trimming: 5 bases; J trimming: 0 bases; junction bases outside the gene matches: 6. The CDR3 spans 16 residues. The CDR3 sequence is CASSMISGGSTDTQYF. The CDR3 region has the DNA TGTGCCAGCTCAATGATTAGCGGGGGAAGCACAGATACGCAGTATTTT.